Shown below are 14 T cell receptor beta chains from a single sample sequenced in a study of OX40 agonist ivuxolimab in advanced cancers. TCRdb's copy holds only in-frame clones and misses some; the assay was immunoSEQ multiplex PCR. The sample consists of about 61,000 clones, around 86% of them appearing once. The specimen comprised CD4+ or CD8+ T cells sorted from blood, sampled in a trial of the OX40 agonist ivuxolimab. The origin of the receptors is an adult with an advanced solid tumor such as melanoma, head and neck, liver or kidney cancer.

This sequence joins TRBV10-1 and TRBJ1-6, with D possibly matching TRBD1 (6 bases). V was cut by 9 bases and J by 9 bases, with 18 bases left in between. Germline CDR1 WNHNN, CDR2 SYGVQD (reference sequence). This CDR3 region has 14 residues. CDR3 DNA: TGCGCCAGAAGACAGGTTAAGTACGCTTCACCCCTCCACTTT. Translation: CARRQVKYASPLHF.

The gene calls are TRBV6-1 and TRBJ1-3; no clear D. Trimming removed 4 bases from V and 0 bases from J, with 7 bases in between. Germline CDR1 and CDR2: MNHNS and SASEGT. CDR3 length: 14 amino acids. The CDR3 loop reads CASSAPSSGNTIYF. The CDR3 DNA follows: TGTGCCAGCAGTGCCCCCAGCTCTGGAAACACCATATATTTT.

This chain joins TRBV11-2 and TRBJ1-1; a possible D gene is TRBD1 (6 bases). The ends were cut back, 5 bases at V and 4 bases at J, with 14 bases in the middle. The CDR3 sequence is 14 residues long. Germline V gene data show CDR1 as SGHAT and CDR2 as FQNNGV. Written as DNA, the CDR3 is TGTGCCAGCAGCAAATCTTCAGGGGTCACTGAAGCTTTCTTT. Protein sequence: CASSKSSGVTEAFF.

This clone is a singleton in its sample. The chain joins TRBV4-1 to TRBJ1-1; D is ambiguous. This CDR3 is built from 13 residues. The germline gives CDR1 MGHRA, CDR2 YSYEKL. V dropped 4 bases and J dropped 10 bases, with 16 bases sitting between them. The CDR3 loop is CASSPLGNFRAFF. DNA of the CDR3: TGCGCCAGCAGCCCGCTGGGGAACTTTAGAGCTTTCTTT.

The V gene is TRBV5-6, the J gene TRBJ2-4; D may be TRBD2 (5 bases). The CDR3 has 17 residues. V was cut by 3 bases and J by 1 base, with 17 bases left in between. CDR1 is SGHDT, CDR2 YYEEEE, per germline. CDR3: CASSSTRTALAKNIQYF. CDR3 nucleotides: TGTGCCAGCAGCTCAACGCGGACTGCGTTGGCCAAAAACATTCAGTACTTC. Looking up the rest from reference TRBV5-6 and TRBJ2-4 gives the full variable domain: DAGVTQSPTHLIKTRGQQVTLRCSPKSGHDTVSWYQQALGQGPQFIFQYYEEEERQRGNFPDRFSGHQFPNYSSELNVNALLLGDSALYLCASSSTRTALAKNIQYFGAGTRLSVL.

V and J are TRBV4-1 and TRBJ1-2, with a tentative D call TRBD1 (5 bases). The CDR3 spans 14 residues. V was cut by 3 bases and J by 2 bases, with 10 bases left in between. The germline V gene encodes CDR1 MGHRA and CDR2 YSYEKL. The CDR3 loop reads CASSHPTENYGYTF. In nucleotides, the CDR3 is TGCGCCAGCAGCCACCCGACAGAAAACTATGGCTACACCTTC.

The V gene is TRBV29-1, the J gene TRBJ2-1; TRBD1 matches 11 bases. The germline V gene has CDR1 SQVTM and CDR2 ANQGSEA. V was pared by 4 bases and J by 4 bases, with 3 bases of the junction left unmatched. This CDR3 contains 14 residues. The CDR3 DNA sequence: TGCAGCGTTGTATGGGACAGGGGGTACAATGAGCAGTTCTTC. Translation: CSVVWDRGYNEQFF.

The V gene is TRBV7-2, the J gene TRBJ2-3, with 12 bases fitting TRBD2. CDR1 is SGHTA, CDR2 FQGNSA, per germline. V was clipped by 4 bases and J by 2 bases; unmatched bases: 1. This CDR3 is 15 amino acids long. This chain's CDR3 is CASSWTSGITDTQYF. CDR3 nucleotide sequence: TGTGCCAGCAGCTGGACTAGCGGGATCACAGATACGCAGTATTTT.

This clone came up a few times. J is TRBJ1-3 and V is TRBV14, with D unresolved. Trimming removed 4 bases from V and 4 bases from J, with 5 bases in between. The length of the CDR3 is 12 residues. The germline gives CDR1 SGHDN, CDR2 FVKESK. CDR3 nucleotides: TGTGCCAGCAGCCCGTCAGGAAACACCATATATTTT. Protein: CASSPSGNTIYF.

In its sample, this clone was seen once. The chain combines TRBV28 with TRBJ2-5, with 7 bases that match TRBD1. Per germline, CDR1 MDHEN and CDR2 SYDVKM. V lost 3 bases to trimming and J lost 6 bases; unmatched junction nucleotides: 1. The CDR3 runs to 12 residues. CDR3 loop: CASSFRGQTQYF. CDR3 DNA sequence: TGTGCCAGCAGTTTTAGGGGGCAGACCCAGTACTTC.

This clone was detected only once. The chain links TRBV7-4 to TRBJ2-2; D perhaps matches TRBD2 (5 bases). This CDR3 spans 16 amino acids. Trimming took off 1 base at V and 3 bases at J, with 12 bases between the two ends. Germline-derived CDR1 and CDR2 are SGHVT and SQSDAQ. CDR3 nucleotide sequence: TGTGCCAGCAGCTTAGAGGCGGGTCCCTACACCGGGGAGCTGTTTTTT. Translation gives CASSLEAGPYTGELFF.

In its sample, this clone was seen once. This chain links TRBV5-1 with TRBJ2-6; 7 bases are a match to TRBD1. The V gene end was trimmed by 2 bases and the J gene end by 0 bases; junction bases not matched to a gene: 11. CDR3 size: 19 residues. Germline loops: CDR1 SGHRS, CDR2 YFSETQ. Here the CDR3 reads CASSLQTGNRLSGANVLTF. DNA for the CDR3: TGCGCCAGCAGCTTACAGACAGGGAATCGGCTCTCTGGGGCCAACGTCCTGACTTTC.

This clone was counted a single time. The CDR3 DNA is TGTGCCAGCAGTCAGGGGAATGAGCAGTTCTTC. This translates into CASSQGNEQFF. The chain recombines TRBV6-5 with TRBJ2-1; D is possibly TRBD1 (6 bases). From germline, CDR1 is MNHEY and CDR2 SVGAGI. The CDR3 loop spans 11 amino acids. Deletions cut 5 bases from V and 7 bases from J, with 6 bases between.

The J gene is TRBJ2-2, the V gene TRBV5-1; TRBD2 agrees at 11 bases. The ends lost 4 bases at V and 4 bases at J; junction bases unmatched: 12. The CDR3 extends over 18 amino acids. Germline CDR1 reads SGHRS; CDR2 reads YFSETQ. The CDR3 sequence: CASSGIPLAGGSTGELFF. For the CDR3, the DNA is TGCGCCAGCAGCGGAATACCCCTAGCGGGGGGAAGCACCGGGGAGCTGTTTTTT.